This record covers a single T cell receptor beta chain. How the authors handled the data: Amplification from reference gene primers served as the basis for estimated nucleated cell counts. Method: immunoSEQ multiplex PCR; TCRdb's copy keeps in-frame clones and lacks some. V and J calls and clone size follow that table, whereas D and trimming were derived from the DNA. The repertoire holds 180,000 or so clones, with about 85% as singletons. The data stem from a study of blood T cell repertoires in COVID-19. For the study at large: The United States, Italy and Spain provided the acute and convalescent COVID-19 samples. The analysed material was cDNA or gDNA that came from T cells, B-cell-depleted T cells, or PBMCs.

This CDR3 has 14 residues. Unmatched junction bases numbered 7, after V lost 7 bases and J lost 4 bases. The germline gives CDR1 SNHLY, CDR2 FYNNEI. The source is a woman older than 75 with acute or convalescent COVID-19. This chain links TRBV2 with TRBJ2-1; the match to TRBD1 covers 7 bases. Sequencing was performed on peripheral blood. CDR3 sequence (DNA): TGTGCCAGCAAGCCCGGGACAGTTTACAATGAGCAGTTCTTC. Its protein product is CASKPGTVYNEQFF.